A single sample gave rise to the 2 T cell receptor beta chains below, sequenced in a study of cytomegalovirus exposure and HLA in healthy donors. It was with 60 Vbeta and 13 Jbeta primers that the PCR ran. Sequencing used immunoSEQ multiplex PCR; TCRdb keeps in-frame clones, though not all of them. The sample has fewer than 250,000 clones, approximately 80% seen once. Sequenced material: PBMCs. The source of these receptors is a man aged 35-49 years in good health and CMV-seropositive.

This chain joins TRBV6-5 and TRBJ2-7; D perhaps matches TRBD2 (6 bases). Trimming left V 6 bases short and J 6 bases short, with 21 bases between. The CDR3 spans 15 residues. Germline loops: CDR1 MNHEY, CDR2 SVGAGI. The CDR3, as DNA: TGTGCCAGCAGGCTAGCCGGCCTCCCGGAGGGCGAGCAGTACTTC. This gives the protein CASRLAGLPEGEQYF.

J is TRBJ2-5 and V is TRBV6-4; a possible D gene is TRBD2 (7 bases). CDR1 and CDR2 (germline): MRHNA, SNTAGT. V was cut by 8 bases and J by 3 bases, with 19 bases left in between. This CDR3 spans 15 amino acids. The CDR3 DNA sequence: TGTGCCAGCGAAGGGGGGGCTAGCGGAAAAGAGACCCAGTACTTC. It codes for CASEGGASGKETQYF.